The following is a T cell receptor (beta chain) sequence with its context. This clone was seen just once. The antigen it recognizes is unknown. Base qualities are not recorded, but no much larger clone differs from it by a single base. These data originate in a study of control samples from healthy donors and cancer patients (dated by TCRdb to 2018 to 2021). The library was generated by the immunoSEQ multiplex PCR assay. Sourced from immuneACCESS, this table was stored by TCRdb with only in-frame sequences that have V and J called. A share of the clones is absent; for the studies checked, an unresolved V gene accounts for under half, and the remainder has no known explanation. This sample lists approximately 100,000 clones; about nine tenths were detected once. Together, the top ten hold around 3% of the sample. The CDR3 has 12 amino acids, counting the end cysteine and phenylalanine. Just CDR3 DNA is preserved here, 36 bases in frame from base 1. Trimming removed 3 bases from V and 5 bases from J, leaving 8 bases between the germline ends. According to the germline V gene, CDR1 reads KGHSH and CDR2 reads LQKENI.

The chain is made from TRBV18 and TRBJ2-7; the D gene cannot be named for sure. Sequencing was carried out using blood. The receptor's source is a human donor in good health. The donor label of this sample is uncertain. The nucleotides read TGTGCCAGCTCACCCCGAACGGACGAGCAGTACTTC. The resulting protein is CASSPRTDEQYF.